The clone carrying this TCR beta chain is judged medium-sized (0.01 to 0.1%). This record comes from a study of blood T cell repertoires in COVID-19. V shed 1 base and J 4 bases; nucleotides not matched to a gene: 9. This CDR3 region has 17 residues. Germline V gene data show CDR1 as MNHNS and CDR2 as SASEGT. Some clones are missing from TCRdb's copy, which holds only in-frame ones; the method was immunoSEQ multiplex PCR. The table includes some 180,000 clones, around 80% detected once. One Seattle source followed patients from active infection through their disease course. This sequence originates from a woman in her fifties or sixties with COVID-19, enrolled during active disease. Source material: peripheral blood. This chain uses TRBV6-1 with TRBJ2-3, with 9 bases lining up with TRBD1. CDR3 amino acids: CASSEGWGQGGADTQYF. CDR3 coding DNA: TGTGCCAGCAGTGAAGGGTGGGGACAGGGAGGAGCAGATACGCAGTATTTT.